The sequence of this T cell receptor beta chain was determined in a study of molecular identifiers for immune sequencing clone quantification. Points from the study as a whole: Whereas naive cells kept under 1% of molecules in clones above 20 RNA copies, such clones held over 99% in effectors. A shared barcode on identical TCR molecules could lead to underestimated sizes for highly expanded clones.

MiXCR, applied by TCRdb to the PCR reads, yields one record per CDR3 protein. The sample shows hundreds of thousands of distinct CDR3 sequences, 25% of them seen only once. After removal of 0 bases from V and 12 bases from J, the junction contained 7 bases not matched to a gene. This CDR3 is 15 amino acids long. Germline V gene sequence: CDR1 SEHNR, CDR2 FQNEAQ (reference sequence). It was from 20,000 to 1,000,000 sorted cells, with 10%, 30% or 50% RNA, that naive CD8 libraries came. There are many counts of this clonotype. As yet, its antigen is unknown. Sequencing was done on a sample of naive CD8+ T cells from blood, with Jurkat cell RNA spiked in. The subset here: FACS-sorted CD8+CD4-CCR7+CD45RA+ naive T cells. This receptor was taken from a human donor in good health. Some libraries in this study had Jurkat cell RNA spiked in. The chain links TRBV7-9 to TRBJ2-3, with 12 bases aligning to TRBD1. The CDR3 sequence: CASSLAGTGGIVQYF. The CDR3 DNA sequence: TGTGCCAGCAGCTTAGCCGGGACAGGGGGCATTGTTCAGTATTTT.